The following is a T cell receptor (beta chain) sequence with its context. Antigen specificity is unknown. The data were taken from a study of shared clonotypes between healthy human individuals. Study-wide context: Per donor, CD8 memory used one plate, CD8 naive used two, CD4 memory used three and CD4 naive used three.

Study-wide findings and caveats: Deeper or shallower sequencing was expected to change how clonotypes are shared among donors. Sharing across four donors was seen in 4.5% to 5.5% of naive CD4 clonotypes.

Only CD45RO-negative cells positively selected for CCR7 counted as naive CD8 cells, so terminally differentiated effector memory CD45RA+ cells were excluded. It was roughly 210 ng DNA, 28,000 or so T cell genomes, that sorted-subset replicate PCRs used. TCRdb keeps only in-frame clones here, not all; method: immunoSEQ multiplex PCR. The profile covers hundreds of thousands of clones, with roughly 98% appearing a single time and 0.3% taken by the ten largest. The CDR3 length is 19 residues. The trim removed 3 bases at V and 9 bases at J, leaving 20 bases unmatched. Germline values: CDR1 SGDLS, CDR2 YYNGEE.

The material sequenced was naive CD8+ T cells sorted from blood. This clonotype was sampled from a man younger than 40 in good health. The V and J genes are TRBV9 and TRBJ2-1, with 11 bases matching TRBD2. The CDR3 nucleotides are TGTGCCAGCAGCGCAGCCCCAGGACCTAGCGGGAGGACCTGGACTGAGCAGTTCTTC. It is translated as CASSAAPGPSGRTWTEQFF.